The entry below gives a single TCR beta chain sequence along with its context. This specimen belongs to a study of blood T cell repertoires in COVID-19. Study-wide background: Researchers got acute and convalescent COVID-19 samples from the United States, Italy and Spain. PBMCs, B-cell-depleted T cells, or T cells were the source of the cDNA or gDNA that made up the material.

In the study's own analysis: Amplified reference gene primers provided the basis for estimating nucleated cell counts. Assay used: immunoSEQ multiplex PCR; TCRdb lists only in-frame clones, some missing. That table gives V, J and clone size, and the DNA gave D and trimming. The repertoire holds approximately 220,000 clones, with 70% to 90% as singletons. This CDR3 contains 14 residues. The germline CDR1 and CDR2 sequences are LNHDA and SQIVND (reference sequence). Trimming cost V 5 bases and J 0 bases, with 10 bases left between them. The sequence was obtained from a man aged 60-69 years with acute or convalescent COVID-19. Material for sequencing was peripheral blood. The chain employs TRBV19 and TRBJ1-1; D is undetermined. Here the CDR3 DNA reads TGTGCCAGTAGTTCCTCCACTCTGAACACTGAAGCTTTCTTT. Amino acid sequence: CASSSSTLNTEAFF.